This TCR beta chain was retrieved from a study of blood T cell repertoires in COVID-19. Study background: Nucleic acid was either cDNA or gDNA, and it came from T cells, B-cell-depleted T cells, or PBMCs.

As originally analysed: Amplified reference gene primers provided the basis for estimating nucleated cell counts. Method: immunoSEQ multiplex PCR; TCRdb's copy keeps in-frame clones and lacks some. V and J calls and clone size follow that table, whereas D and trimming were derived from the DNA. This sample yields about 92,000 clones, of which 70% to 85% are seen a single time; 9.5% to 15% belongs to the top ten. The CDR3 has 13 residues. V lost 4 bases to trimming and J lost 10 bases; unmatched junction nucleotides: 8. The germline CDR1 and CDR2 sequences are SGHRS and YFSETQ. Sequencing was performed on peripheral blood. This sequence was found in a human donor in a cohort sampled during active COVID-19. The chain combines TRBV5-1 with TRBJ2-1; 7 bases align to TRBD2. CDR3: CASSLFSGSEQFF. The CDR3 DNA is TGCGCCAGCAGCCTATTTAGCGGGTCGGAGCAGTTCTTC.